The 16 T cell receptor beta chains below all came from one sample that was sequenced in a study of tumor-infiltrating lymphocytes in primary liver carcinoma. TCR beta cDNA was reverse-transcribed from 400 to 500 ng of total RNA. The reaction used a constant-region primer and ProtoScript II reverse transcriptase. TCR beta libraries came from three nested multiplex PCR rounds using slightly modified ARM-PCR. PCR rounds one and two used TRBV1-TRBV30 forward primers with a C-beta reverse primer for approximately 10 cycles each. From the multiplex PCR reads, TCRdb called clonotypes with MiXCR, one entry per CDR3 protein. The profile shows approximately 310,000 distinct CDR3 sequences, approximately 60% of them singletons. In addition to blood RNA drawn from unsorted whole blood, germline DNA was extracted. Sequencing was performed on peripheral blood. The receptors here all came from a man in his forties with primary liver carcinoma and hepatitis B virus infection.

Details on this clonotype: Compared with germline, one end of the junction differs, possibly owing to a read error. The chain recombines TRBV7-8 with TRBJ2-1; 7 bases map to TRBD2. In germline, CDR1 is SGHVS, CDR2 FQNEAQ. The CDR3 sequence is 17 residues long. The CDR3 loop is CASSSPGLEWTYNEQVF. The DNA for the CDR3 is TGTGCCAGCAGCTCCCCAGGACTAGAGTGGACCTACAATGAGCAGGTCTTC. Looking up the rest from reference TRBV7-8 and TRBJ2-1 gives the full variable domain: GAGVSQSPRYKVAKRGQDVALRCDPISGHVSLFWYQQALGQGPEFLTYFQNEAQLDKSGLPSDRFFAERPEGSVSTLKIQRTQQEDSAVYLCASSSPGLEWTYNEQVFGPGTRLTVL.

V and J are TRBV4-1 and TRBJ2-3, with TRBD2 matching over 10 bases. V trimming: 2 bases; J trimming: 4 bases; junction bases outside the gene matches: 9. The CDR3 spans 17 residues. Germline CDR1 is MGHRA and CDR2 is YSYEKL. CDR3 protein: CASSQTQAGGPSDTQYF. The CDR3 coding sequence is TGCGCCAGCAGCCAAACACAAGCGGGAGGGCCCTCAGATACGCAGTATTTT.

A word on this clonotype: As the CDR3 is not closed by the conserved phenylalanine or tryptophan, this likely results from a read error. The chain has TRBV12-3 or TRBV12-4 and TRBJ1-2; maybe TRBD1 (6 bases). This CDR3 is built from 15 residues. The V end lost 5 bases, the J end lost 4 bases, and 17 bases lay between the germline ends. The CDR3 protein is CASSQKGGLPYGYTL. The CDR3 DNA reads TGTGCCAGCAGTCAGAAAGGGGGGTTACCCTATGGCTACACCCTC.

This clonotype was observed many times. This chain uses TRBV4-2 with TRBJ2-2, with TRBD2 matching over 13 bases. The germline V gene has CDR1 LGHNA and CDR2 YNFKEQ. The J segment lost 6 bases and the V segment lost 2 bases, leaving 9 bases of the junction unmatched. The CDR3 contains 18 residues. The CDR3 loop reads CASSQQTSGRALAGELFF. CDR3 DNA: TGTGCCAGCAGCCAACAAACTAGCGGGAGGGCCCTCGCCGGGGAGCTGTTTTTT.

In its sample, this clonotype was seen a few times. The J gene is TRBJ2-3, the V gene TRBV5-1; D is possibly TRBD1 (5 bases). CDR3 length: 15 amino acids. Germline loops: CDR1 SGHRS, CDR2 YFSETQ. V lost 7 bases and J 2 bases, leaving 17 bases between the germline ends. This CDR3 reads CASRPTAAPTDTQYF. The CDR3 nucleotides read TGCGCCAGCCGACCGACAGCCGCCCCCACAGATACGCAGTATTTT.

CDR3 DNA: TGTGCCAGCAGCTTATTCCGGGCTTTCACAGATACGCAGTATTTT. Its translation is CASSLFRAFTDTQYF. The chain has TRBV5-4 and TRBJ2-3; no firm D call. V gave up 2 bases and J gave up 2 bases, with 12 bases separating them. CDR3 size: 15 residues. Germline-derived CDR1 and CDR2 are SGHNT and YYREEE (reference sequence).

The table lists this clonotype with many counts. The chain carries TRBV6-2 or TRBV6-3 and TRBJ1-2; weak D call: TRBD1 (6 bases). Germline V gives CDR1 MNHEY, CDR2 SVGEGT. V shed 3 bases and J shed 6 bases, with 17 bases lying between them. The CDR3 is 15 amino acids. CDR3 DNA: TGTGCCAGCAGTTATTCCCCAGGGGCGCCTAATGGCTACACCTTC. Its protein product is CASSYSPGAPNGYTF.

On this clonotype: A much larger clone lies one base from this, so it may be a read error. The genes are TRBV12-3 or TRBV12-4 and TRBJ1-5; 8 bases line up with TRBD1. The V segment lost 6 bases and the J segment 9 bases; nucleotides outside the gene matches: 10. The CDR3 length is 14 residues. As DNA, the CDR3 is TGTGCCAGCAGCTATACAGGGGGAGGGCGGCCCCAGCATTTT. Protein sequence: CASSYTGGGRPQHF.

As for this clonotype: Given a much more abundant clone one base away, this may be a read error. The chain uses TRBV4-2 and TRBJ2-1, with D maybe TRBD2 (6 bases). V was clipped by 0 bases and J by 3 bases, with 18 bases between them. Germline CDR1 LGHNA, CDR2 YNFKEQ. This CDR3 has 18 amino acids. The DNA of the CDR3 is TGTGCCAGCAGCCAAGAGGGTGGCGGGATTTTTAACTACAATGAGCAGTTCTTC. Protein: CASSQEGGGIFNYNEQFF.

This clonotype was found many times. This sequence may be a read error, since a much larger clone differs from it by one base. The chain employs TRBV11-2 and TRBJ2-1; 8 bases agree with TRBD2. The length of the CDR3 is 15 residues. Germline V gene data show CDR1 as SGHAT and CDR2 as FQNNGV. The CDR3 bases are TGTGCCAGCAGCGCTCTAGCGGGTGGGCCCAATGAGCAGTCCTTC. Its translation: CASSALAGGPNEQSF.

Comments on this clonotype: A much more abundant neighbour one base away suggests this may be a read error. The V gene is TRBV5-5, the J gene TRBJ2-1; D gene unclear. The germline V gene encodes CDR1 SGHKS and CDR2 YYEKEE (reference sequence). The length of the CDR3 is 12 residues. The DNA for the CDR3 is TGTGCCATCAGCTTGGTCCTCAATGAGCAGTTCTTC. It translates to CAISLVLNEQFF. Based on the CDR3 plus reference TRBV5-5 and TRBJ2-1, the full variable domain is DAGVTQSPTHLIKTRGQQVTLRCSPISGHKSVSWYQQVLGQGPQFIFQYYEKEERGRGNFPDRFSARQFPNYSSELNVNALLLGDSALYLCAISLVLNEQFFGPGTRLTVL.

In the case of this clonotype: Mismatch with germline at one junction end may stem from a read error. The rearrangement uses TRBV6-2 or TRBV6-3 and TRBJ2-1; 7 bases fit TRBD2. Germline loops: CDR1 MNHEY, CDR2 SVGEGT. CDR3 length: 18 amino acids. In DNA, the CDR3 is TGTGCCAGCATTTACCCCCAGTGGGGCGGGAGCTCCTACAATGAGCAGTTCTTC. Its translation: CASIYPQWGGSSYNEQFF.

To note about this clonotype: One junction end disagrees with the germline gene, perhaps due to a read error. The CDR3 sequence: CANSLKGTAYNEQFF. In nucleotides, the CDR3 is TGTGCCAACAGCTTAAAGGGGACAGCCTACAATGAGCAGTTCTTC. This chain links TRBV7-8 with TRBJ2-1, with 7 bases matching TRBD1. There are 15 residues in the CDR3. Germline loops: CDR1 SGHVS, CDR2 FQNEAQ.

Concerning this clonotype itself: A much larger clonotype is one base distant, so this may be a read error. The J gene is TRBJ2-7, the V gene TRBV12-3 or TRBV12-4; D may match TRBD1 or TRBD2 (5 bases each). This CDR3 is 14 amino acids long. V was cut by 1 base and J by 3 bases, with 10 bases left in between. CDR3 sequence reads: CASSLEGTSYEQYF. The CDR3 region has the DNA TGTGCCAGCAGTTTAGAAGGGACGAGCTACGAGCAGTACTTC.

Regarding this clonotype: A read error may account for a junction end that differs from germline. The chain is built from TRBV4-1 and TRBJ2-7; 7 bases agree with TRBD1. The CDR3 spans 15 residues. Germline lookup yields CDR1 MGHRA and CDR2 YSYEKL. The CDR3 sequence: CASSQFTGVGYKQYF. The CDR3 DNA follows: TGCGCCAGCAGCCAATTTACAGGGGTGGGCTACAAGCAGTACTTC.

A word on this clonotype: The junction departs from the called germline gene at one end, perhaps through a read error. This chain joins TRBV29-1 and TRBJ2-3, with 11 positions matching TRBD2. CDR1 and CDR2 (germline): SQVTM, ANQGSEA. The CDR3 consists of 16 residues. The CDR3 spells CGVAPSLAGVTGTQYF. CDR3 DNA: TGCGGCGTTGCCCCCTCACTAGCGGGAGTCACAGGTACGCAGTATTTT.